This TCR beta chain is drawn from a study of blood T cell repertoires in COVID-19. About the research overall: Material from acute and convalescent COVID-19 was sourced from the United States, Italy and Spain. T cells, B-cell-depleted T cells, or PBMCs provided the cDNA or gDNA that served as material.

Per the authors' pipeline: How many nucleated cells were present was estimated from reference gene primer amplification. The method was immunoSEQ multiplex PCR; TCRdb's version includes in-frame clones alone and lacks a portion of them. V and J calls and clone size are as listed in that table; D and trimming were resolved from the DNA. The repertoire holds tens of thousands of clones, nearly 80% seen once, with around 25% in the top ten. V was clipped by 1 base and J by 9 bases, with 13 bases between them. CDR3 length: 14 residues. CDR1 and CDR2 (germline): SEHNR, FQNEAQ (reference sequence). The chain uses TRBV7-9 and TRBJ2-1, with a possible D match to TRBD2 (5 bases). Sequenced material: peripheral blood. The origin of this receptor is a human donor in a cohort sampled during active COVID-19. The DNA of the CDR3 is TGTGCCAGCAGCTTAGATGGGATGAGCGGTGAGCAGTTCTTC. Protein sequence: CASSLDGMSGEQFF.